This T cell receptor (beta chain) was documented in a study of T cell repertoires in cytomegalovirus infection. Across the whole study: Matching HLA type and CMV infection were both indicated by public TCR beta signatures.

The V end lost 6 bases, the J end lost 3 bases, and 11 bases lay between the germline ends. The CDR3 loop spans 13 amino acids. Germline V gene data show CDR1 as MDHEN and CDR2 as SYDVKM. The study's findings and limits: It was HLA-C-restricted CMV-specific TCR beta clonotypes that dominated the response ex vivo. Cumulative frequency of public TCR beta families picked out carriers of CMV plus the relevant HLA.

About this clonotype itself: What it binds is unknown. Being one base from a much bigger clone, this may be a read error.

A single record per CDR3 protein comes from TCRdb applying MiXCR to the reads. The table shows hundreds of thousands of distinct CDR3 sequences, with around 30% occurring only once. This chain uses TRBV28 with TRBJ1-1; D remains ambiguous. The starting material was cultured PBMCs, obtained from culture after CMV antigen stimulation. This clonotype was sampled from a human donor in good health (CMV status not recorded). Some clones in this sample may be carry-over from other donors' samples. The CDR3 DNA follows: TGTGCCAGCAGCTTTGAAAGGGACACTGAAGCTTTCTTT. The encoded protein is CASSFERDTEAFF.